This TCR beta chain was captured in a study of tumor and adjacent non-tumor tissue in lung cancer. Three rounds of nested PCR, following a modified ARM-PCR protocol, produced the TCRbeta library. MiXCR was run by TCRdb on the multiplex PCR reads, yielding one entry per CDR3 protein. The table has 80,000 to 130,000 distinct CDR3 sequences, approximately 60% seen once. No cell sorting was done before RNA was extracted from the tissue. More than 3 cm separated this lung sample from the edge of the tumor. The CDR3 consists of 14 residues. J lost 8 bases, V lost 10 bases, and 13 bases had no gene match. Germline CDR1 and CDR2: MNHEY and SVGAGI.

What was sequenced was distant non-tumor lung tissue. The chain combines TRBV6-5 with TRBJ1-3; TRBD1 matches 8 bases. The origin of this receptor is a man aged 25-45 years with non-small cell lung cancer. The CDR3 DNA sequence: TGTGCCACCAATTACGGTCAGGGGGCTTACACCATATATTTT. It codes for CATNYGQGAYTIYF.